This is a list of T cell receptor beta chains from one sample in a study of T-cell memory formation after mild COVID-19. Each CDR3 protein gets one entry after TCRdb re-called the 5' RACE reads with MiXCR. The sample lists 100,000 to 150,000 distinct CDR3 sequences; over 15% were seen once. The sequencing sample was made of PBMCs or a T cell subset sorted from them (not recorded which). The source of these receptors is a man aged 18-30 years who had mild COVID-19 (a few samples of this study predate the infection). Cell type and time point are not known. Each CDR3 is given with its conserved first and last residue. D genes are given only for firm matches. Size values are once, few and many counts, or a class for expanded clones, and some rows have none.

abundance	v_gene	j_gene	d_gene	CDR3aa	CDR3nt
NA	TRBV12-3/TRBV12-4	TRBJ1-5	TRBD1	CASSLGQGGHQPQHF	TGTGCCAGCAGTTTGGGGCAGGGGGGCCATCAGCCCCAGCATTTT
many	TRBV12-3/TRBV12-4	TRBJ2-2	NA	CASSPGLLGTGELFF	TGTGCCAGCAGCCCGGGACTCCTTGGGACCGGGGAGCTGTTTTTT
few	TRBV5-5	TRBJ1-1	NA	CASSLTGTSEAFF	TGTGCCAGCAGCTTGACCGGGACAAGTGAAGCTTTCTTT
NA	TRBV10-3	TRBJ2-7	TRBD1	CATYDGQGISYEQYF	TGTGCCACCTATGATGGACAGGGCATCTCCTACGAGCAGTACTTC
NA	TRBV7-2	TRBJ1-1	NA	CASSKPGQYTEAFF	TGTGCCAGCAGCAAACCGGGACAATACACTGAAGCTTTCTTT
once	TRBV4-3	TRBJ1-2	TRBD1	CASSRVSGTGDFFGYTF	TGCGCCAGCAGCCGCGTATCCGGGACAGGGGATTTCTTTGGCTACACCTTC
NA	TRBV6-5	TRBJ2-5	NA	CASSYSNRGVETQYF	TGTGCCAGCAGTTACTCGAATCGGGGAGTGGAGACCCAGTACTTC
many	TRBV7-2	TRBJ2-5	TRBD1	CASSLGGGRETQYF	TGTGCCAGCAGCTTAGGAGGGGGCAGAGAGACCCAGTACTTC
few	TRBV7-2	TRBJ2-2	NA	CASSLQEPRTGELFF	TGTGCCAGCAGCTTACAGGAACCCCGTACCGGGGAGCTGTTTTTT
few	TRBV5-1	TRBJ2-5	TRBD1	CASSFGGQGETQYF	TGCGCCAGCAGCTTCGGGGGACAGGGCGAGACCCAGTACTTC
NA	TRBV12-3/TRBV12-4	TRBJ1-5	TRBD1	CASSLALLSTGNQPQHF	TGTGCCAGCAGTTTAGCCCTCCTTTCGACAGGGAATCAGCCCCAGCATTTT